Below are 2 T cell receptor beta chains sequenced from a single sample in a study of CD8+CD57+ T cells in acquired aplastic anemia. TCR beta VDJ and CDR3 profiles were obtained from a genomic DNA template. A single record per CDR3 protein comes from TCRdb applying MiXCR to the reads. The sample holds about 150,000 distinct CDR3 sequences, roughly 40% seen once. The sequencing sample was made of sorted CD4+, CD8+, or CD8+CD57+ T cells (not recorded which) from PBMCs. Every receptor here comes from a human donor in good health, serving as a control.

This clonotype was seen only a few times. The chain links TRBV18 to TRBJ1-1, with D uncertain. The CDR3 is made up of 16 amino acids. Trimming took 1 base from V and 0 from J, leaving 12 bases between them. Germline V gene lookup returns CDR1 KGHSH and CDR2 LQKENI. The CDR3 DNA reads as TGTGCCAGCTCACCACGGCAGATAAAGTTGAACACTGAAGCTTTCTTT. This gives the protein CASSPRQIKLNTEAFF.

The chain has TRBV15 and TRBJ2-7; tentatively, D is TRBD1 (6 bases). The germline V gene has CDR1 LNHNV and CDR2 YYDKDF (reference sequence). V was shortened by 2 bases and J by 2 bases, with 16 bases between the two germline ends. The CDR3 consists of 16 residues. The CDR3 nucleotides are TGTGCCACCAGCAGACTTCCGGGGACAAAAGCCTACGAGCAGTACTTC. As protein: CATSRLPGTKAYEQYF.